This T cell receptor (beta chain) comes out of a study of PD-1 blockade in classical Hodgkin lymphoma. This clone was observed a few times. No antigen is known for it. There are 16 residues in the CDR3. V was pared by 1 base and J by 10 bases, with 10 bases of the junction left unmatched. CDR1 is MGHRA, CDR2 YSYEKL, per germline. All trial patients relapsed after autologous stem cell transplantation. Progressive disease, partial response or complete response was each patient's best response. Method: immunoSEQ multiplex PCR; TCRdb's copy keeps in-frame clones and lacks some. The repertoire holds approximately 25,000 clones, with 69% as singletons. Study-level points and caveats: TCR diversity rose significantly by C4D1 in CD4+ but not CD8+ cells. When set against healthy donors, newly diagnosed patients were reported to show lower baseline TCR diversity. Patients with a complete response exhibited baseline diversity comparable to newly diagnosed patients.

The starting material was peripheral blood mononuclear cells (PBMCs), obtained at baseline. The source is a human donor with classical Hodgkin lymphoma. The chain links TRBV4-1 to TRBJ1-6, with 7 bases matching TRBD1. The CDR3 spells CASSQVGPQGGSPLHF. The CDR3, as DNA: TGCGCCAGCAGCCAAGTCGGCCCCCAGGGGGGATCACCCCTCCACTTT.